There are a few counts of the clone carrying this T cell receptor beta chain. CDR1 is MNHNY, CDR2 SVGAGI, per germline (reference sequence). The CDR3 is 14 amino acids. V lost 0 bases to trimming and J lost 7 bases, with 10 bases between them. These data belong to a study of blood T cells in healthy people across ages. Then a second PCR, running roughly 7 to 11 cycles, was carried out with a sample-barcoded 5' primer and a J-beta primer mix. TCRdb processed the 5' RACE reads anew with MiXCR; each CDR3 protein has one entry. The sample has more than 1,400,000 distinct CDR3 sequences, around 42% seen once; the top ten hold 7.9%.

This clonotype was sampled from a woman between 18 and 29 years old in good health. Specimen: blood. The V call is TRBV6-6, the J call TRBJ2-1, with D perhaps TRBD1 or TRBD2 (5 bases each). The CDR3 is CASSYSVGTNEQFF. CDR3 nucleotides: TGTGCCAGCAGTTACTCCGTGGGGACGAATGAGCAGTTCTTC.